The 25 T cell receptor beta chains presented below share a single source sample, sequenced in a study of TET2 disruption in CD19-targeted CAR T cells. Only in-frame clones appear in the TCRdb table, and some are missing; sequencing was by immunoSEQ multiplex PCR. The sample includes fewer than 30,000 clones. No antigen has been identified for these receptors. Treatment defined: autologous CTL019 cells: CD19 CAR with 4-1BB and CD3 zeta domains. The sample here was CD8- CAR+ T cells sorted from cultured blood T cells, taken for CD19 CAR T cell therapy. Subset in this sample: CD8-negative CAR-positive T cells from the infusion product. All receptors come from a man between 65 and 79 years old with chronic lymphocytic leukemia.

To note about this clone: Read data end 3 residues before the CDR3 end; the end is taken from the germline J gene. The rearrangement uses TRBV19 and TRBJ2-1; 14 bases are shared with TRBD2. V was pared by 5 bases and J by 4 bases, with 10 bases of the junction left unmatched. Germline lookup yields CDR1 LNHDA and CDR2 SQIVND (reference sequence). The CDR3 covers 18 residues. This CDR3 reads CASSLGTSGGDLYNEQFF. The sequenced CDR3 bases are TGTGCCAGTAGTTTGGGGACTAGCGGGGGTGACCTTTACAATGAG.

For this clone: From the germline J gene comes the end of the CDR3, since the read stops 3 residues before it. The genes are TRBV19 and TRBJ1-2; possible D gene TRBD1, 5 bases. Germline CDR1 reads LNHDA; CDR2 reads SQIVND (reference sequence). This CDR3 spans 18 amino acids. The CDR3 bases that were read are TGTGCCAGTAGTATGGGTTTTCGGGAGGGGCCGAGCCTGGACGAC. Residues: CASSMGFREGPSLDD. The complete CDR3 reads CASSMGFREGPSLDDYTF.

Regarding this clone: The missing CDR3 end, 3 residues past where the read stops, is filled in from the germline J gene. The chain combines TRBV2 with TRBJ2-7, with 9 nucleotides matching TRBD1. The CDR3 runs to 14 residues. The V gene end was trimmed by 10 bases and the J gene end by 2 bases; junction bases not matched to a gene: 9. Germline-derived CDR1 and CDR2 are SNHLY and FYNNEI. The CDR3 is CATADRGRPYEQYF. The CDR3 bases that were read are TGTGCCACCGCGGACAGGGGAAGGCCCTACGAG.

About this clone itself: The CDR3 end is not reached by the read, which stops 3 residues before it; the germline J gene fills it in. The identical CDR3 is also encoded by other nucleotide sequences in the sample. This chain links TRBV7-8 with TRBJ1-1; D is ambiguous. V was cut by 4 bases and J by 7 bases, with 10 bases left in between. Germline-derived CDR1 and CDR2 are SGHVS and FQNEAQ. The CDR3 has 12 amino acids. The DNA read from the CDR3 is TGTGCCAGCAGCTCGATCCAGAGTGAA. This gives the protein CASSSIQSE. The entire CDR3 protein is CASSSIQSEAFF.

Note on this clone: The CDR3 end falls 3 residues outside the read, so it is completed with the germline J gene. V usage is TRBV11-2 and J usage is TRBJ2-4, with 7 bases lining up with TRBD2. This CDR3 has 14 amino acids. The ends lost 1 base at V and 3 bases at J; junction bases unmatched: 0. Germline CDR1 and CDR2: SGHAT and FQNNGV. The chain's CDR3 is CASSLGGGKNIQYF. The sequenced part of the CDR3 DNA is TGTGCCAGCAGCTTAGGGGGGGGCAAAAACATT.

In the case of this clone: The read terminates 3 residues before the CDR3 end, so the remaining end is supplied by the germline J gene. This chain uses TRBV5-1 with TRBJ2-4; D perhaps matches TRBD1 (5 bases). The V end lost 1 base, the J end lost 6 bases, and 11 bases lay between the germline ends. The germline V gene has CDR1 SGHRS and CDR2 YFSETQ. This CDR3 has 14 amino acids. The CDR3 DNA, read in part, is TGCGCCAGCAGCTTGATAGACAGACCAAACATT. This gives the protein CASSLIDRPNI. The CDR3, in full, reads CASSLIDRPNIQYF.

To note about this clone: Read coverage stops 3 residues before the CDR3 terminus; the germline J gene supplies the remainder. The V and J genes are TRBV20-1 and TRBJ2-7; 7 bases line up with TRBD2. V gave up 5 bases and J gave up 0 bases; unmatched junction bases: 4. This CDR3 comprises 13 residues. CDR1 and CDR2 from the germline V gene are DFQATT and SNEGSKA (reference sequence). The CDR3 sequence: CSAPRGSSYEQYF. The covered CDR3 bases are TGCAGTGCTCCGCGGGGGAGCTCCTACGAG.

As to this clone: The observed sequence ends 3 residues before the CDR3 terminus, with the missing tail filled in from the germline J gene. This sequence joins TRBV4-1 and TRBJ1-4; 7 positions match TRBD1. CDR1 and CDR2 from the germline V gene are MGHRA and YSYEKL. The CDR3 has 18 amino acids. V dropped 0 bases and J dropped 10; count of bases not matched to a gene: 17. CDR3 sequence reads: CASSQDLDRWRVSVKLFF. The sequenced part of the CDR3 DNA is TGCGCCAGCAGCCAAGATCTGGACAGGTGGAGGGTCTCGGTAAAA.

In the case of this clone: With the read ending 3 residues before the CDR3 end, the germline J gene is used to fill in that end. This chain joins TRBV5-4 and TRBJ1-6; possible D gene TRBD1, 5 bases. CDR1 is SGHNT, CDR2 YYREEE, per germline (reference sequence). The CDR3 runs 14 residues. The V end was cut by 3 bases, the J end by 7 bases, with 11 bases between. The CDR3 spells CASSSRQNNSPLHF. CDR3 DNA (partial): TGTGCCAGCAGCTCCCGACAGAACAATTCACCC.

In regard to this clone: The observed sequence ends 3 residues before the CDR3 terminus, with the missing tail filled in from the germline J gene. The J gene is TRBJ1-2, the V gene TRBV5-1; 10 positions agree with TRBD1. V lost 2 bases to trimming and J lost 4 bases; unmatched junction nucleotides: 8. The V gene's germline CDR1 is SGHRS and CDR2 YFSETQ. There are 16 residues in the CDR3. The sequenced CDR3 bases are TGCGCCAGCAGCTTAGGCGGGACAGGGGACGGCTATGGC. Amino acid sequence: CASSLGGTGDGYG. The CDR3 in its entirety is CASSLGGTGDGYGYTF.

In regard to this clone: The read terminates 3 residues ahead of where the CDR3 ends, so the germline J gene completes it. This chain links TRBV2 with TRBJ2-4, with D possibly being TRBD1 (6 bases). Germline-derived CDR1 and CDR2 are SNHLY and FYNNEI. The CDR3 extends over 16 amino acids. CDR3 protein: CASKRTSTGTDQPQYF. CDR3 DNA, as far as it was read: TGTGCCAGCAAAAGAACATCCACAGGGACCGATCAGCCT.

Notes on this clone: The read comes to an end 3 residues before the CDR3 does, leaving the germline J gene to fill in the end. The chain recombines TRBV2 with TRBJ1-1, with D possibly being TRBD1 (5 bases). Trimming cost V 6 bases and J 2 bases, with 7 bases left between them. The germline V gene has CDR1 SNHLY and CDR2 FYNNEI. The CDR3 spans 12 residues. The covered CDR3 bases are TGTGCCAGCAGAACAGGAAACACTGAA. Protein product: CASRTGNTE. Given in full, the CDR3 is CASRTGNTEAFF.

A note on this clone: The read ends 3 residues early relative to the CDR3; the germline J gene fills the gap. The rearrangement joins TRBV20-1 to TRBJ2-4; tentatively, D is TRBD1 or TRBD2 (5 bases each). CDR1 is DFQATT and CDR2 is SNEGSKA in the germline V gene (reference sequence). CDR3 length equals 10 residues. CDR3 residues: CSALGETQYF. Incomplete CDR3 DNA: TGCAGTGCTTTAGGGGAGACT.

Concerning this clone: The observed sequence ends 3 residues before the CDR3 terminus, with the missing tail filled in from the germline J gene. The rearrangement joins TRBV12-3 or TRBV12-4 to TRBJ2-2; D is uncertain. Trimming left V 7 bases short and J 2 bases short, with 5 bases between. The CDR3 is 12 residues long. The sequenced part of the CDR3 DNA is TGTGCCAGCACCTTTAACACCGGGGAG. Translated: CASTFNTGE. The whole CDR3 is CASTFNTGELFF.

Of note for this clone: The CDR3 end is not reached by the read, which stops 3 residues before it; the germline J gene fills it in. The rearrangement links TRBV5-6 to TRBJ1-1; tentatively, D is TRBD1 (5 bases). Germline assignment: CDR1 SGHDT and CDR2 YYEEEE. The CDR3 runs to 15 residues. Trimming left V 2 bases short and J 5 bases short, with 16 bases between. The CDR3 is CASSLGWGSRTEAFF. The covered CDR3 bases are TGTGCCAGCAGCTTAGGGTGGGGCAGCCGGACTGAA.

CDR3 sequence: CASSPGAGTSGGPYEQYF. The DNA read from the CDR3 is TGTGCCAGTAGCCCAGGAGCGGGGACTAGCGGGGGGCCATACGAG. The rearrangement uses TRBV19 and TRBJ2-7; 15 nucleotides match TRBD2. The missing CDR3 end, 3 residues past where the read stops, is filled in from the germline J gene. Germline CDR1 reads LNHDA; CDR2 reads SQIVND (reference sequence). V shed 6 bases, J shed 4 bases, and the junction held 13 bases outside the gene matches. This CDR3 is 18 amino acids long.

The CDR3 here is CAILSMTGEKLFF. The sequenced part of the CDR3 DNA is TGTGCCATCCTTTCTATGACAGGTGAAAAA. The chain recombines TRBV7-8 with TRBJ1-4, with a possible D match to TRBD1 (6 bases). The read finishes 3 residues shy of the CDR3 end, and the germline J gene is used to complete it. V lost 10 bases to trimming and J lost 7 bases, with 16 bases between them. From germline, CDR1 is SGHVS and CDR2 FQNEAQ. The CDR3 consists of 13 residues.

On this clone itself: The missing CDR3 end, 3 residues past where the read stops, is filled in from the germline J gene. V usage is TRBV20-1 and J usage is TRBJ2-1, with D uncertain. The CDR3 contains 13 residues. The germline V gene encodes CDR1 DFQATT and CDR2 SNEGSKA (reference sequence). Trimming took off 1 base at V and 9 bases at J, with 13 bases between the two ends. CDR3 sequence reads: CSARVERSFEQFF. CDR3 bases read: TGCAGTGCTAGAGTGGAGCGCTCCTTTGAG.

For this clone: Read data end 3 residues before the CDR3 end; the end is taken from the germline J gene. The sample carries other DNA sequences with the same CDR3. J is TRBJ1-2 and V is TRBV29-1, with D possibly matching TRBD1 (5 bases). Per the germline V gene, CDR1 is SQVTM and CDR2 is ANQGSEA. CDR3 length: 12 residues. The sequenced part of the CDR3 DNA is TGCAGCGCCGAAGTTGGCAGGGAAGGC. It is translated as CSAEVGREG. The full CDR3 is CSAEVGREGYTF. The full variable domain, in which reference TRBV29-1 and TRBJ1-2 provide the parts outside the CDR3, is SAVISQKPSRDICQRGTSLTIQCQVDSQVTMMFWYRQQPGQSLTLIATANQGSEATYESGFVIDKFPISRPNLTFSTLTVSNMSPEDSSIYLCSAEVGREGYTFGSGTRLTVV.

For this clone: Coverage ceases 3 residues before the CDR3 finishes, and the germline J gene fills in the end. The gene calls are TRBV18 and TRBJ1-2; D might be TRBD1 (6 bases). Germline loops: CDR1 KGHSH, CDR2 LQKENI. The CDR3 contains 13 residues. The chain's CDR3 is CASSPPRGDTYTF. The sequenced CDR3 bases are TGTGCCAGCTCACCACCCAGGGGAGATACC.

Concerning this clone: The CDR3 end lies 3 residues beyond the end of the read and is filled in from the germline J gene. V is TRBV11-2 and J is TRBJ1-4; tentative D call: TRBD1 (5 bases). The CDR3 runs 15 residues. With 3 bases removed from V and 3 bases from J, the gap between germline ends came to 11 bases. Germline V gene sequence: CDR1 SGHAT, CDR2 FQNNGV. Partial CDR3 DNA: TGTGCCAGCAGCTTTTCGGGGGTAGCTAATGAAAAA. This encodes CASSFSGVANEK. The entire CDR3 is CASSFSGVANEKLFF. Complete variable domain (other parts from reference TRBV11-2 and TRBJ1-4): EAGVAQSPRYKIIEKRQSVAFWCNPISGHATLYWYQQILGQGPKLLIQFQNNGVVDDSQLPKDRFSAERLKGVDSTLKIQPAKLEDSAVYLCASSFSGVANEKLFFGSGTQLSVL.

A note on this clone: The CDR3 is cut off 3 residues early in the read; its end comes from the germline J gene. The V and J genes are TRBV19 and TRBJ2-1; 10 nucleotides align to TRBD1. With 6 bases clipped from V and 7 bases from J, the junction kept 12 bases outside the gene matches. The CDR3 runs to 16 residues. Germline V lookup: CDR1 LNHDA, CDR2 SQIVND (reference sequence). CDR3 DNA (partial): TGTGCCAGTAGCATGGGAGGGACAGGGGTCGGTAATGAG. Translating it yields CASSMGGTGVGNE. The whole CDR3 reads CASSMGGTGVGNEQFF. The complete variable domain, with remaining parts taken from reference TRBV19 and TRBJ2-1, reads DGGITQSPKYLFRKEGQNVTLSCEQNLNHDAMYWYRQDPGQGLRLIYYSQIVNDFQKGDIAEGYSVSREKKESFPLTVTSAQKNPTAFYLCASSMGGTGVGNEQFFGPGTRLTVL.

About this clone itself: Other DNA sequences from this sample encode an identical CDR3 as well. The part of the CDR3 DNA that was read is TGTGCCAGCTCACCGGGACAGGGGGCCTCCGAA. Translating it yields CASSPGQGASE. The entire CDR3 is CASSPGQGASEAFF. The chain has TRBV18 and TRBJ1-1; 12 bases are shared with TRBD1. The read terminates 3 residues before the CDR3 end, so the remaining end is supplied by the germline J gene. The CDR3 runs to 14 residues. Germline V gene data show CDR1 as KGHSH and CDR2 as LQKENI.

In the case of this clone: Sequencing ends 3 residues short of the CDR3 end; the germline J gene provides the rest. The J gene is TRBJ2-5, the V gene TRBV30; 7 bases are shared with TRBD1. With 0 bases clipped from V and 6 bases from J, the junction kept 4 bases outside the gene matches. From germline, CDR1 is GTSNPN and CDR2 SVGIG (reference sequence). This CDR3 contains 13 residues. CDR3 residues: CAWSVQGRKTQYF. CDR3 bases read: TGTGCCTGGAGTGTACAGGGGCGCAAGACC. The full variable domain, in which reference TRBV30 and TRBJ2-5 provide the parts outside the CDR3, is SQTIHQWPATLVQPVGSPLSLECTVEGTSNPNLYWYRQAAGRGLQLLFYSVGIGQISSEVPQNLSASRPQDRQFILSSKKLLLSDSGFYLCAWSVQGRKTQYFGPGTRLLVL.

Concerning this clone: The read finishes 3 residues shy of the CDR3 end, and the germline J gene is used to complete it. The chain couples TRBV5-1 to TRBJ2-3, with TRBD1 matching 7 bases. V trimming: 4 bases; J trimming: 0 bases; junction bases outside the gene matches: 8. Germline CDR1 is SGHRS and CDR2 is YFSETQ. This CDR3 contains 16 residues. CDR3 loop: CASSIQGVSSTDTQYF. The DNA read from the CDR3 is TGCGCCAGCAGCATTCAGGGGGTTTCTAGCACAGATACG. The full variable domain, rest sourced from reference TRBV5-1 and TRBJ2-3, is KAGVTQTPRYLIKTRGQQVTLSCSPISGHRSVSWYQQTPGQGLQFLFEYFSETQRNKGNFPGRFSGRQFSNSRSEMNVSTLELGDSALYLCASSIQGVSSTDTQYFGPGTRLTVL.